The 16 T cell receptor beta chains reported below all come from one sample, sequenced in a study of cytomegalovirus exposure and HLA in healthy donors. Use of 60 Vbeta and 13 Jbeta primers characterized the PCR. Data came from immunoSEQ multiplex PCR; TCRdb stores just in-frame clones and leaves some out. The table shows under 65,000 clones, with roughly 79% occurring only once. The specimen sequenced was PBMCs. The receptors stem from a man aged 50 to 59 in good health and CMV-seronegative.

The chain carries TRBV16 and TRBJ2-7; tentatively, D is TRBD1 (5 bases). V dropped 4 bases and J dropped 5 bases, with 15 bases sitting between them. This CDR3 spans 14 amino acids. Germline CDR1 KGHSY, CDR2 FQNENV. The CDR3 coding sequence is TGTGCCAGCAGCCCCCCGGCAGGGCAGGACGAGCAGTACTTC. It codes for CASSPPAGQDEQYF.

The chain recombines TRBV19 with TRBJ2-7; no clear D. The CDR3 has 13 residues. CDR1 is LNHDA and CDR2 is SQIVND in the germline V gene (reference sequence). The V and J ends lost 5 bases and 0 bases respectively, with 8 bases between them. The CDR3 bases are TGTGCCAGTAGTCCTGGCAGCTCCTACGAGCAGTACTTC. Its translation: CASSPGSSYEQYF.

This rearrangement joins TRBV28 to TRBJ2-7; TRBD1 matches at 7 bases. CDR3 length equals 14 residues. With 2 bases clipped from V and 6 bases from J, the junction kept 7 bases outside the gene matches. Germline V gene data show CDR1 as MDHEN and CDR2 as SYDVKM. The CDR3 loop reads CASSLDRVAAEQYF. In DNA, the CDR3 is TGTGCCAGCAGTTTAGACAGGGTCGCAGCCGAGCAGTACTTC.

The chain is built from TRBV7-2 and TRBJ1-2, with D possibly TRBD1 on 6 matching bases. Trimming removed 5 bases from V and 7 bases from J, with 14 bases in between. Germline CDR1 SGHTA, CDR2 FQGNSA. CDR3 length equals 13 residues. CDR3: CASSPRQVSGYTF. The DNA for the CDR3 is TGTGCCAGCAGCCCAAGACAGGTTTCTGGCTACACCTTC.

The chain has TRBV29-1 and TRBJ2-7; tentatively, D is TRBD1 (5 bases). CDR3 length: 13 residues. Germline V CDR1 and CDR2: SQVTM, ANQGSEA. Trimming cost V 5 bases and J 3 bases, with 14 bases left between them. The chain's CDR3 is CSVSQAEIYEQYF. The CDR3 DNA reads as TGCAGCGTTTCACAGGCCGAGATCTACGAGCAGTACTTC.

V usage is TRBV18 and J usage is TRBJ2-1; 9 bases match TRBD1. The CDR3 is made up of 15 amino acids. The trim removed 3 bases at V and 4 bases at J, leaving 4 bases unmatched. The germline V gene has CDR1 KGHSH and CDR2 LQKENI. This CDR3 is CASSPWTGEYNEQFF. The CDR3 bases are TGTGCCAGCTCACCCTGGACAGGGGAATACAATGAGCAGTTCTTC.

The J gene is TRBJ2-3, the V gene TRBV5-3, with 7 bases aligning to TRBD2. TRBV5-3 is identified as an open reading frame with a role that is uncertain. V shed 4 bases, J shed 5 bases, and the junction held 10 bases outside the gene matches. There are 15 residues in the CDR3. CDR3 sequence: CARSTRAWGGDTQYF. As DNA, the CDR3 is TGTGCCAGAAGCACCCGGGCCTGGGGGGGAGATACGCAGTATTTT.

This chain connects TRBV19 to TRBJ1-5; no definite D call. The CDR3 extends over 13 amino acids. V lost 2 bases and J 5 bases, leaving 7 bases between the germline ends. CDR1 is LNHDA and CDR2 is SQIVND in the germline V gene (reference sequence). Here the CDR3 DNA reads TGTGCCAGTAGTATAAATGGAGATCAGCCCCAGCATTTT. Translating gives CASSINGDQPQHF.

The V and J genes are TRBV5-1 and TRBJ2-3; D is perhaps TRBD2 (5 bases). The V and J ends lost 4 bases and 6 bases respectively, with 18 bases between them. Per the germline V gene, CDR1 is SGHRS and CDR2 is YFSETQ. CDR3 length equals 15 residues. The CDR3 protein is CASSEPGSLKDTQYF. The CDR3 DNA sequence: TGCGCCAGCAGCGAACCGGGATCTTTAAAGGATACGCAGTATTTT.

The chain is built from TRBV5-6 and TRBJ2-7, with 8 bases matching TRBD2. Germline V gene sequence: CDR1 SGHDT, CDR2 YYEEEE. V lost 4 bases to trimming and J lost 6 bases; unmatched junction nucleotides: 15. The CDR3 length is 16 residues. In DNA form, the CDR3 reads TGTGCCAGCAGCCTCCTGGGGTCCCCGGGGGGGGGCGAGCAGTACTTC. This gives the protein CASSLLGSPGGGEQYF. The whole variable domain, remainder taken from reference TRBV5-6 and TRBJ2-7, is DAGVTQSPTHLIKTRGQQVTLRCSPKSGHDTVSWYQQALGQGPQFIFQYYEEEERQRGNFPDRFSGHQFPNYSSELNVNALLLGDSALYLCASSLLGSPGGGEQYFGPGTRLTVT.

The rearrangement joins TRBV5-1 to TRBJ1-1; 8 bases align to TRBD1. Germline V lookup: CDR1 SGHRS, CDR2 YFSETQ. V was pared by 4 bases and J by 5 bases, with 4 bases of the junction left unmatched. The CDR3 totals 13 residues. The CDR3 DNA is TGCGCCAGCAGCGGAGACAGGGGTACTGAAGCTTTCTTT. Protein sequence: CASSGDRGTEAFF. Using reference TRBV5-1 and TRBJ1-1 for the parts outside the CDR3, the full variable domain is KAGVTQTPRYLIKTRGQQVTLSCSPISGHRSVSWYQQTPGQGLQFLFEYFSETQRNKGNFPGRFSGRQFSNSRSEMNVSTLELGDSALYLCASSGDRGTEAFFGQGTRLTVV.

The chain carries TRBV5-1 and TRBJ1-1, with D unclear. The germline V gene encodes CDR1 SGHRS and CDR2 YFSETQ. The CDR3 spans 15 residues. Trimming took off 0 bases at V and 1 base at J, with 10 bases between the two ends. The CDR3 region is CASSLVFPGNTEAFF. Here the CDR3 DNA reads TGCGCCAGCAGCTTGGTTTTTCCCGGGAACACTGAAGCTTTCTTT. The full variable domain, with the rest looked up from reference TRBV5-1 and TRBJ1-1, is KAGVTQTPRYLIKTRGQQVTLSCSPISGHRSVSWYQQTPGQGLQFLFEYFSETQRNKGNFPGRFSGRQFSNSRSEMNVSTLELGDSALYLCASSLVFPGNTEAFFGQGTRLTVV.

The gene calls are TRBV27 and TRBJ2-3, with a weak D call TRBD1 (6 bases). Germline-derived CDR1 and CDR2 are MNHEY and SMNVEV (reference sequence). The CDR3 has 15 amino acids. V shed 2 bases and J shed 3 bases, with 12 bases lying between them. CDR3 nucleotides: TGTGCCAGCAGTTTACAGGGGAGATGGACAGATACGCAGTATTTT. It translates to CASSLQGRWTDTQYF.

The chain joins TRBV7-9 to TRBJ1-5; D is perhaps TRBD1 (5 bases). Trimming shortened V by 0 bases and J by 0 bases, and 6 bases separated the two germline ends. There are 15 residues in the CDR3. Germline V gene data show CDR1 as SEHNR and CDR2 as FQNEAQ (reference sequence). CDR3 in amino acids: CASSLAGDSNQPQHF. The CDR3 DNA follows: TGTGCCAGCAGCTTAGCAGGGGATAGCAATCAGCCCCAGCATTTT.

The chain recombines TRBV7-2 with TRBJ1-1, with D uncertain. The germline CDR1 and CDR2 sequences are SGHTA and FQGNSA. V lost 2 bases to trimming and J lost 1 base, with 8 bases between them. The CDR3 is 14 residues long. DNA for the CDR3: TGTGCCAGCAGCTTAATTTCCAGGAACACTGAAGCTTTCTTT. Translating gives CASSLISRNTEAFF.

The chain recombines TRBV27 with TRBJ2-7, with 7 positions matching TRBD2. CDR1 is MNHEY and CDR2 is SMNVEV in the germline V gene (reference sequence). The CDR3 has 15 residues. The ends lost 7 bases at V and 2 bases at J; junction bases unmatched: 11. The CDR3 region is CASIYREGATYEQYF. The CDR3, as DNA: TGTGCCAGCATTTATAGGGAGGGTGCAACCTACGAGCAGTACTTC.